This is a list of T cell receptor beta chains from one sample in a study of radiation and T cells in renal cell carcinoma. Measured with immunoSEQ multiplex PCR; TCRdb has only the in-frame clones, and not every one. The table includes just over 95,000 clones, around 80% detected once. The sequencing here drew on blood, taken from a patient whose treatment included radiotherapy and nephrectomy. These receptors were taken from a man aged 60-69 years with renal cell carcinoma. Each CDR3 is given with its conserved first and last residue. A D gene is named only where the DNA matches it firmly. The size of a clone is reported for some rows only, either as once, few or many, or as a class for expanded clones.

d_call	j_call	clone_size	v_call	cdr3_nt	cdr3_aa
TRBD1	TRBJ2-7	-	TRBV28	TGTGCCAGCAGATCCAATCCGGGACAGGGCATCGACGAGCAGTACTTC	CASRSNPGQGIDEQYF
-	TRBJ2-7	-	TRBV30	TGTGCCTGGAGTGGGGGGGACTACGAGCAGTACTTC	CAWSGGDYEQYF
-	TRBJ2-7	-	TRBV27	TGTGCCAGCAGTTTAACGGCCTGGACAAAGCAGGGGCTGGGCGAGCAGTACTTC	CASSLTAWTKQGLGEQYF
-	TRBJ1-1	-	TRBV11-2	TGTGCCAGCAGCTTAGGTCGGAACGGTTTGAACACTGAAGCTTTCTTT	CASSLGRNGLNTEAFF
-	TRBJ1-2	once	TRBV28	TGTGCCAGCAGTCCCCACGCTGATAGAACGCGTGGCTACACCTTC	CASSPHADRTRGYTF
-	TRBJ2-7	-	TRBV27	TGTGCCAGCAGTCGACCGTCACAGGGCGTATACGAGCAGTACTTC	CASSRPSQGVYEQYF
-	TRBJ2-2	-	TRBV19	TGTGCCAGTAGTCCATCGACCTCCTCCGGCCCCGGGGAGCTGTTTTTT	CASSPSTSSGPGELFF
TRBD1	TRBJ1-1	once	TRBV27	TGTGCCAGCTCTCGATCAGGGGGGACTGAAGCTTTCTTT	CASSRSGGTEAFF
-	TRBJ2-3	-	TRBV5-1	TGCGCCAGCAGCTTAAGTGGGGGGTCGGATACGCAGTATTTT	CASSLSGGSDTQYF
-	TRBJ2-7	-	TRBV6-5	TGTGCCAGCAGTTACCGGCAGGGCTACGAGCAGTACTTC	CASSYRQGYEQYF
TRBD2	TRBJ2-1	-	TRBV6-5	TGTGCCAGCAGAGGACTAGCCCATATAGGTGAGCAGTTCTTC	CASRGLAHIGEQFF
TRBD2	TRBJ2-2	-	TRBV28	TGTGCCAGCAGGGGACTAGCAGGTCCCGGGGAGCTGTTTTTT	CASRGLAGPGELFF
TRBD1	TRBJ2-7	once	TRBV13	TGTGCCAGCAGCCCGCAAGAGGACAGGGGGCGGAACGAGCAGTACTTC	CASSPQEDRGRNEQYF
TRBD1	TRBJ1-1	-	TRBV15	TGTGCCACCAGCAGAGATCACAAGGACAGGGCGTACACTGAAGCTTTCTTT	CATSRDHKDRAYTEAFF
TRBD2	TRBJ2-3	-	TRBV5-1	TGCGCCAGCAGCTTGGTGGTAGCGGGGGGCACAGATACGCAGTATTTT	CASSLVVAGGTDTQYF
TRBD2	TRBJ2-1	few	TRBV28	TGTGCCAGCAGTCTCGGACTAGCAATCGGCAATGAGCAGTTCTTC	CASSLGLAIGNEQFF
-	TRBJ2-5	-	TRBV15	TGTGCCACCAGCAGAGGTTGGACAGAAGAGACCCAGTACTTC	CATSRGWTEETQYF
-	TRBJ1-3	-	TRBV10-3	TGTGCCATCAGTGAGAGCACCGGGGGGAGCTCTGGAAACACCATATATTTT	CAISESTGGSSGNTIYF
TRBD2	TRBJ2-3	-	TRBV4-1	TGCGCCAGCAGCCAAGGTATAGCGGGAGGCCCCACAGATACGCAGTATTTT	CASSQGIAGGPTDTQYF
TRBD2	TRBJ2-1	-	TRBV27	TGTGCCAGCAGTTCCGGGACTAGCGGGAGTAATGAGCAGTTCTTC	CASSSGTSGSNEQFF
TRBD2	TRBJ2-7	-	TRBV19	TGTGCCAGTAGTATTGAGCGGGAGACCATTCACGAGCAGTACTTC	CASSIERETIHEQYF
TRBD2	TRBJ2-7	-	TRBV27	TGTGCCAGCAGTTTGGCCGGGACTAGCGGTTACGAGCAGTACTTC	CASSLAGTSGYEQYF
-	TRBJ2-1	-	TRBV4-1	TGCGCCAGCAGCCAGATTGGGGGGAGAAATGAGCAGTTCTTC	CASSQIGGRNEQFF
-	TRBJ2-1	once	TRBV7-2	TGTGCCAGCAGCTTAGCGCCCCCGGGTCAGGGCAATGAGCAGTTCTTC	CASSLAPPGQGNEQFF
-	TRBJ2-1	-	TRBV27	TGTGCCAGCAGTCATTTGGACTTGGATAGGCGCGATGAGCAGTTCTTC	CASSHLDLDRRDEQFF
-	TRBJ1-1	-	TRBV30	TGTGCCTGGAGTTGGGGGTTGGAGAACACTGAAGCTTTCTTT	CAWSWGLENTEAFF
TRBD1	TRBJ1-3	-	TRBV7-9	TGTGCCAGCAGCTCGGGGCAGGGGGAAGGAAACACCATATATTTT	CASSSGQGEGNTIYF
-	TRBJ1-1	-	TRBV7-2	TGTGCCAGCAGCCTCTCGCAGAACACTGAAGCTTTCTTT	CASSLSQNTEAFF
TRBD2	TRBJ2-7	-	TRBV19	TGTGCCAGTAGGCTAGCGGGAGGCTCCTACGAGCAGTACTTC	CASRLAGGSYEQYF
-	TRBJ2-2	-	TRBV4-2	TGTGCCAGCAGCCAAGTGACAGGAACGAACACCGGGGAGCTGTTTTTT	CASSQVTGTNTGELFF
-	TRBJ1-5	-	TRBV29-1	TGCAGCGTCCCACCAGGGAATGGGGGACAGCCCCAGCATTTT	CSVPPGNGGQPQHF
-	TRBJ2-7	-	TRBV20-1	TGCAGTGCTGGTTCAAGCTACGAGCAGTACTTC	CSAGSSYEQYF
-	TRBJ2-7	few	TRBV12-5	TGTGCTAGTGGACCTGGCGGGAACGGGTACGAGCAGTACTTC	CASGPGGNGYEQYF